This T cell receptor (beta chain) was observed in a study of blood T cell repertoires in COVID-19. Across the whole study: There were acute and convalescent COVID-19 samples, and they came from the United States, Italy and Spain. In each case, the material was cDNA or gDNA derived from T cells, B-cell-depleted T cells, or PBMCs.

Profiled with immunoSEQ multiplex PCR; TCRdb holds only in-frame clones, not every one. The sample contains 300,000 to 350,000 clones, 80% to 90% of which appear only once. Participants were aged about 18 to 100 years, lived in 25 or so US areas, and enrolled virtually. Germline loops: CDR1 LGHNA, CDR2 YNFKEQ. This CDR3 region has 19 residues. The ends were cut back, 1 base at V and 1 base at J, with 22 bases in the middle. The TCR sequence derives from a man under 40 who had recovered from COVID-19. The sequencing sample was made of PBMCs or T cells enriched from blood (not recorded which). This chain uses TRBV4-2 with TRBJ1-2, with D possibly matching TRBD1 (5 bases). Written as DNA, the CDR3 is TGTGCCAGCAGCCAAGCCCTGGGCGGGGCAGGCGTGTTTAACTATGGCTACACCTTC. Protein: CASSQALGGAGVFNYGYTF.